A single sample is the source of the 30 T cell receptor beta chains below, sequenced in a study of T cell responses to AZD1222 COVID-19 vaccine. Assay: immunoSEQ multiplex PCR; the TCRdb copy retains only in-frame clones and omits some. This table holds approximately 90,000 clones, 70% to 90% found once. The source material was peripheral blood, sampled on day 0 of AZD1222 vaccination. The receptor set was obtained from an adult in good health.

In its sample, this clone was seen once. This rearrangement joins TRBV18 to TRBJ1-5; 8 bases agree with TRBD1. The germline CDR1 and CDR2 sequences are KGHSH and LQKENI. With 6 bases clipped from V and 5 bases from J, the junction kept 9 bases outside the gene matches. The CDR3 has 15 amino acids. The CDR3 reads CASSKATGGDQPQHF. The CDR3 DNA is TGTGCCAGCTCCAAGGCCACAGGGGGTGATCAGCCCCAGCATTTT.

The chain recombines TRBV6-2 or TRBV6-3 with TRBJ2-2, with 11 nucleotides matching TRBD2. Germline CDR1 MNHEY, CDR2 SVGEGT. V was pared by 4 bases and J by 0 bases, with 1 base of the junction left unmatched. The CDR3 runs 16 residues. The CDR3 reads CASSSLAGANTGELFF. CDR3 bases: TGTGCCAGCAGTTCACTAGCGGGAGCGAACACCGGGGAGCTGTTTTTT.

The chain has TRBV11-2 and TRBJ1-4; 7 bases map to TRBD1. Germline assignment: CDR1 SGHAT and CDR2 FQNNGV. The CDR3 loop spans 14 amino acids. Trimming cost V 5 bases and J 7 bases; bases outside gene matches: 7. The CDR3 loop reads CASSPTGSGEKLFF. In DNA, the CDR3 is TGTGCCAGCAGCCCGACAGGGTCTGGTGAAAAACTGTTTTTT. Full variable domain (remainder filled in from reference TRBV11-2 and TRBJ1-4): EAGVAQSPRYKIIEKRQSVAFWCNPISGHATLYWYQQILGQGPKLLIQFQNNGVVDDSQLPKDRFSAERLKGVDSTLKIQPAKLEDSAVYLCASSPTGSGEKLFFGSGTQLSVL.

The chain recombines TRBV3-1 (or the pseudogene TRBV3-2) with TRBJ1-4; 7 positions match TRBD1. This CDR3 has 12 amino acids. Trimming took 1 base from V and 12 from J; bases not matched to a gene: 2. Germline V CDR1 and CDR2: LGHDT, YNNKEL (reference sequence). For the CDR3, the DNA is TGTGCCAGCAGCCAAGGACAGGGAGAACTGTTTTTT. It encodes CASSQGQGELFF.

This chain uses TRBV6-4 with TRBJ1-1; maybe TRBD1 (6 bases). Trimming pared 4 bases from V and 5 bases from J, leaving 11 bases between. The germline V gene encodes CDR1 MRHNA and CDR2 SNTAGT. This CDR3 is built from 13 residues. CDR3 DNA: TGTGCCAGCAGTGTAAACAGGGAAACTGAAGCTTTCTTT. This translates into CASSVNRETEAFF.

The rearrangement uses TRBV4-2 and TRBJ1-2; tentatively, D is TRBD1 (5 bases). Germline V lookup: CDR1 LGHNA, CDR2 YNFKEQ. This CDR3 has 16 amino acids. Between the trimmed V and J ends, which lost 3 bases and 3 bases, there was a span of 17 bases. The DNA of the CDR3 is TGTGCCAGCAGCCAGACAAAGCAGGGATGGGACTATGGCTACACCTTC. This encodes CASSQTKQGWDYGYTF.

This chain joins TRBV29-1 and TRBJ1-1; D might be TRBD1 (5 bases). The V end lost 7 bases, the J end lost 1 base, and 13 bases lay between the germline ends. Germline loops: CDR1 SQVTM, CDR2 ANQGSEA. The CDR3 runs to 13 residues. CDR3 sequence reads: CSAPREGNTEAFF. In nucleotides, the CDR3 is TGCAGCGCCCCCAGGGAAGGGAACACTGAAGCTTTCTTT. The full variable domain, in which reference TRBV29-1 and TRBJ1-1 provide the parts outside the CDR3, is SAVISQKPSRDICQRGTSLTIQCQVDSQVTMMFWYRQQPGQSLTLIATANQGSEATYESGFVIDKFPISRPNLTFSTLTVSNMSPEDSSIYLCSAPREGNTEAFFGQGTRLTVV.

The J gene is TRBJ2-2, the V gene TRBV6-5, with TRBD1 matching 7 bases. With 7 bases clipped from V and 0 bases from J, the junction kept 2 bases outside the gene matches. There are 14 residues in the CDR3. Germline-derived CDR1 and CDR2 are MNHEY and SVGAGI. In DNA form, the CDR3 reads TGTGCCAGCAAAGGGACAGCGAACACCGGGGAGCTGTTTTTT. This codes for CASKGTANTGELFF.

This sequence joins TRBV23-1 and TRBJ1-5; D perhaps matches TRBD1 (5 bases). TRBV23-1 is an ORF; its function is uncertain. V was cut by 6 bases and J by 2 bases, with 20 bases left in between. The CDR3 is made up of 17 amino acids. The CDR3 region is CASRKPGPTLGNQPQHF. CDR3 sequence (DNA): TGCGCCAGCAGAAAACCGGGACCGACCCTTGGCAATCAGCCCCAGCATTTT.

This chain joins TRBV10-3 and TRBJ2-3; 8 bases align to TRBD2. The CDR3 is made up of 16 amino acids. Losses at the gene ends were 6 bases for V and 6 bases for J; bases not matched to a gene: 14. Looked up from germline, CDR1 is ENHRY and CDR2 is SYGVKD. This CDR3 reads CAIRRGSGRREDTQYF. In DNA, the CDR3 is TGTGCCATCAGACGGGGAAGCGGGAGAAGGGAGGATACGCAGTATTTT.

The chain couples TRBV28 to TRBJ2-7; 9 bases are a match to TRBD1. This CDR3 spans 16 amino acids. Germline CDR1 MDHEN, CDR2 SYDVKM. V was pared by 5 bases and J by 5 bases, with 13 bases of the junction left unmatched. CDR3 in amino acids: CASSPSAGTGNDEQYF. The DNA for the CDR3 is TGTGCCAGCAGTCCCTCAGCCGGGACAGGGAACGACGAGCAGTACTTC.

The V call is TRBV6-2 or TRBV6-3, the J call TRBJ2-2; no clear D. The germline V gene has CDR1 MNHEY and CDR2 SVGEGT. This CDR3 is 13 amino acids long. V was shortened by 2 bases and J by 1 base, with 2 bases between the two germline ends. The CDR3 nucleotides are TGTGCCAGCAGTTACCTGAACACCGGGGAGCTGTTTTTT. Translated: CASSYLNTGELFF.

The rearrangement joins TRBV7-9 to TRBJ2-5; unclear D gene. Germline values: CDR1 SEHNR, CDR2 FQNEAQ (reference sequence). The CDR3 sequence is 13 residues long. The V end was cut by 7 bases, the J end by 2 bases, with 11 bases between. The CDR3 DNA sequence: TGTGCCAGCACCTTCAGTCAGCAAGAGACCCAGTACTTC. Residues: CASTFSQQETQYF.

The J gene is TRBJ2-3, the V gene TRBV5-8; TRBD1 matches 11 bases. This CDR3 contains 16 residues. From germline, CDR1 is SGHTS and CDR2 YDEGEE. The V and J ends lost 3 bases and 3 bases, in that order; junction bases with no gene match: 6. CDR3 amino acids: CASSSQGTGGTDTQYF. CDR3 nucleotide sequence: TGTGCCAGCAGCTCCCAAGGGACAGGGGGGACAGATACGCAGTATTTT. Variable domain in full (rest from reference TRBV5-8 and TRBJ2-3): EAGVTQSPTHLIKTRGQQATLRCSPISGHTSVYWYQQALGLGLQFLLWYDEGEERNRGNFPPRFSGRQFPNYSSELNVNALELEDSALYLCASSSQGTGGTDTQYFGPGTRLTVL.

The chain has TRBV5-4 and TRBJ2-6; D unresolved. The CDR3 runs to 16 residues. V lost 5 bases to trimming and J lost 0 bases, with 12 bases between them. The germline CDR1 and CDR2 sequences are SGHNT and YYREEE (reference sequence). In nucleotides, the CDR3 is TGTGCCAGCAGGTCCGGGTCAGGCTCTGGGGCCAACGTCCTGACTTTC. As protein: CASRSGSGSGANVLTF.

The V call is TRBV6-2 or TRBV6-3, the J call TRBJ2-1, with TRBD2 matching 10 bases. CDR1 and CDR2 from the germline V gene are MNHEY and SVGEGT. V was pared by 2 bases and J by 0 bases, with 10 bases of the junction left unmatched. The CDR3 loop spans 19 amino acids. In nucleotides, the CDR3 is TGTGCCAGCAGTTACCGGGTTAGCGGGAGGACGAGCTCCTACAATGAGCAGTTCTTC. It codes for CASSYRVSGRTSSYNEQFF.

As DNA, the CDR3 is TGCAGTGCTAGTTCGGGGGGCTTCAACGAGCAGTACTTC. It specifies CSASSGGFNEQYF. The rearrangement links TRBV20-1 to TRBJ2-7, with D possibly matching TRBD2 (7 bases). Germline CDR1 is DFQATT and CDR2 is SNEGSKA (reference sequence). The CDR3 has 13 residues. The V end lost 3 bases, the J end lost 5 bases, and 14 bases lay between the germline ends.

This clone was detected a few times. V gene TRBV7-9 combines with J gene TRBJ2-5, with D tentatively TRBD2 (5 bases). CDR1 SEHNR and CDR2 FQNEAQ come from the germline V gene (reference sequence). This CDR3 is 16 amino acids long. Trimming left V 4 bases short and J 4 bases short, with 19 bases between. Written as DNA, the CDR3 is TGTGCCAGCAGCTCTGACCCGGACTCCACGGCAGAGACCCAGTACTTC. This encodes CASSSDPDSTAETQYF.

The chain links TRBV6-5 to TRBJ1-4; D might be TRBD1 (5 bases). V was cut by 8 bases and J by 8 bases, with 18 bases left in between. The CDR3 extends over 14 amino acids. The germline V gene encodes CDR1 MNHEY and CDR2 SVGAGI. The CDR3: CASGGTAIGEKLFF. As DNA, the CDR3 is TGTGCCAGCGGAGGGACGGCCATAGGGGAAAAACTGTTTTTT.

This rearrangement joins TRBV29-1 to TRBJ2-6, with a weak D call TRBD2 (5 bases). The CDR3 has 13 residues. The V gene's germline CDR1 is SQVTM and CDR2 ANQGSEA. Trimming cost V 7 bases and J 4 bases, with 11 bases left between them. The CDR3 sequence is CSARETGANVLTF. The CDR3 coding sequence is TGCAGCGCCCGGGAAACGGGGGCCAACGTCCTGACTTTC.

DNA for the CDR3: TGCGCCAGCACAGTAGCGGGAGTCGACACCGGGGAGCTGTTTTTT. Protein sequence: CASTVAGVDTGELFF. The chain employs TRBV4-1 and TRBJ2-2; 9 nucleotides line up with TRBD2. This CDR3 is 15 amino acids long. V shed 7 bases and J 3 bases; nucleotides not matched to a gene: 6. Germline values: CDR1 MGHRA, CDR2 YSYEKL.

The CDR3 protein is CASSVGQGTYGYTF. DNA for the CDR3: TGTGCCAGCAGCGTGGGACAGGGTACCTATGGCTACACCTTC. J is TRBJ1-2 and V is TRBV9; 9 nucleotides line up with TRBD1. Trimming cost V 2 bases and J 4 bases; bases outside gene matches: 3. Germline V gene sequence: CDR1 SGDLS, CDR2 YYNGEE. The CDR3 covers 14 residues.

The V gene is TRBV7-2, the J gene TRBJ1-5; D might be TRBD1 (6 bases). V was cut by 4 bases and J by 1 base, with 14 bases left in between. This CDR3 has 16 residues. In germline, CDR1 is SGHTA, CDR2 FQGNSA. In DNA form, the CDR3 reads TGTGCCAGCAGCTCCCAGGGACATGGGAGCAATCAGCCCCAGCATTTT. Protein: CASSSQGHGSNQPQHF.

The chain employs TRBV10-3 and TRBJ2-1; D gene ambiguous. V lost 4 bases to trimming and J lost 5 bases, with 3 bases between them. Germline V lookup: CDR1 ENHRY, CDR2 SYGVKD. The CDR3 is 11 amino acids. CDR3 DNA sequence: TGTGCCATCAGTGGGGACAATGAGCAGTTCTTC. As protein: CAISGDNEQFF.

The chain joins TRBV9 to TRBJ2-1; D is possibly TRBD1 (5 bases). The CDR3 runs 13 residues. Germline lookup yields CDR1 SGDLS and CDR2 YYNGEE. The V gene lost 6 bases and the J gene lost 6 bases, with 13 bases spanning the gap. The CDR3 is CASTQGVGNEQFF. In DNA form, the CDR3 reads TGTGCCAGCACCCAAGGGGTTGGCAATGAGCAGTTCTTC.

The V gene is TRBV20-1, the J gene TRBJ1-2; no definite D call. The CDR3 runs 11 residues. The germline gives CDR1 DFQATT, CDR2 SNEGSKA (reference sequence). V dropped 5 bases and J dropped 8 bases, with 12 bases sitting between them. CDR3: CSARLREGYTF. CDR3 nucleotides: TGCAGTGCTCGACTGAGGGAGGGCTACACCTTC.

V gene TRBV5-5 combines with J gene TRBJ2-7; maybe TRBD2 (5 bases). Looked up from germline, CDR1 is SGHKS and CDR2 is YYEKEE (reference sequence). The V gene lost 1 base and the J gene lost 5 bases, with 7 bases spanning the gap. The CDR3 sequence is 12 residues long. The CDR3 protein is CASSLYGDEQYF. The CDR3, as DNA: TGTGCCAGCAGCTTGTACGGGGACGAGCAGTACTTC.

The chain recombines TRBV19 with TRBJ2-7; unclear D gene. The V gene lost 0 bases and the J gene lost 4 bases, with 16 bases spanning the gap. This CDR3 is 16 amino acids long. Germline lookup yields CDR1 LNHDA and CDR2 SQIVND (reference sequence). The CDR3 coding sequence is TGTGCCAGTAGTATAGAGGGGTCGACGCTGGGGTACGAGCAGTACTTC. Its protein product is CASSIEGSTLGYEQYF.

The rearrangement links TRBV7-2 to TRBJ2-2, with 8 positions matching TRBD2. Germline CDR1 is SGHTA and CDR2 is FQGNSA. The junction had 5 bases not matched to a gene; V was cut back by 5 bases and J by 6 bases. The CDR3 is 14 amino acids. This CDR3 is CASSPNGGAGELFF. DNA for the CDR3: TGTGCCAGCAGCCCTAACGGGGGGGCCGGGGAGCTGTTTTTT. The full variable domain, its missing parts supplied by reference TRBV7-2 and TRBJ2-2, is GAGVSQSPSNKVTEKGKDVELRCDPISGHTALYWYRQSLGQGLEFLIYFQGNSAPDKSGLPSDRFSAERTGGSVSTLTIQRTQQEDSAVYLCASSPNGGAGELFFGEGSRLTVL.

The chain joins TRBV21-1 to TRBJ2-1; TRBD2, the D gene given by the table, was not confirmed from the DNA. TRBV21-1 is classified as a pseudogene. This CDR3 is built from 19 residues. The CDR3 loop is CASSPYSSGVRSSYNEQFF. CDR3 DNA: TGTGCCAGCAGCCCCTATAGTAGCGGGGTAAGGAGCTCCTACAATGAGCAGTTCTTC.